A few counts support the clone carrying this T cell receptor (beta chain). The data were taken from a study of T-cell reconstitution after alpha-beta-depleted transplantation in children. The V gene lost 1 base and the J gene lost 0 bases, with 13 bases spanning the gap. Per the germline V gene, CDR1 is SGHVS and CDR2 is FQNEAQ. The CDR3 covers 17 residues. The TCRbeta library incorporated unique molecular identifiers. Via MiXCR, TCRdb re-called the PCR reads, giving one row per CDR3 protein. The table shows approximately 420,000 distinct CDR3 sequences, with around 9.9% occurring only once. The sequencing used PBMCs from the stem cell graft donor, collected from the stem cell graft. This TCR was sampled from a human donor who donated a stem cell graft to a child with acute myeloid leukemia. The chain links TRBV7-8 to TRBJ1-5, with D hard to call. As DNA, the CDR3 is TGTGCCAGCAGCTTAGATCCCCAGTCTTATAGCAATCAGCCCCAGCATTTT. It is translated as CASSLDPQSYSNQPQHF.